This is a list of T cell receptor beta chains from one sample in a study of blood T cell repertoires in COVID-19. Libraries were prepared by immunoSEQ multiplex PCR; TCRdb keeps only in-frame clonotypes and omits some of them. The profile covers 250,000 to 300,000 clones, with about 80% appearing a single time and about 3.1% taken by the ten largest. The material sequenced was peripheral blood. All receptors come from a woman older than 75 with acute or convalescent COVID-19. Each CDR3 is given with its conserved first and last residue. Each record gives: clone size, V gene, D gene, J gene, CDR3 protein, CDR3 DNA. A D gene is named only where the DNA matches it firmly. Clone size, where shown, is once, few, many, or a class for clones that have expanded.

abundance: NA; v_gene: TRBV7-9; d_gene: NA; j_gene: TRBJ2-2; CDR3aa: CASRGVQGRYTGELFF; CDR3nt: TGTGCCAGCAGGGGGGTACAGGGACGGTACACCGGGGAGCTGTTTTTT
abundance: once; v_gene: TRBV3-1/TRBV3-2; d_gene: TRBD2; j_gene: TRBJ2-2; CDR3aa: CASSQGIGLAGETGELFF; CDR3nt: TGTGCCAGCAGCCAAGGGATTGGACTAGCGGGGGAAACCGGGGAGCTGTTTTTT
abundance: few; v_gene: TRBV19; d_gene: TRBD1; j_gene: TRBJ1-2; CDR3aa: CASSEQGARGNYGYTF; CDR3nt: TGTGCCAGTAGTGAACAGGGGGCTCGAGGAAACTATGGCTACACCTTC
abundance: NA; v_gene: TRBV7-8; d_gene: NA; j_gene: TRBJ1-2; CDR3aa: CASSLNRDGYTF; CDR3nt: TGTGCCAGCAGCCTCAACAGGGATGGCTACACCTTC
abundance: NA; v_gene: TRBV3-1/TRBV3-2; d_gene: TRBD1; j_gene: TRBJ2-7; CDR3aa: CASSQSGGTGEQYF; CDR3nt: TGTGCCAGCAGCCAATCAGGGGGCACGGGCGAGCAGTACTTC
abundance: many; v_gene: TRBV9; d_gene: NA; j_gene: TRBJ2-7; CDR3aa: CASSVGTGFHEQYF; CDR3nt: TGTGCCAGCAGCGTAGGTACAGGGTTCCACGAGCAGTACTTC
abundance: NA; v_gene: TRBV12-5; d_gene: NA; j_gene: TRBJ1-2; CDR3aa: CASGLVRGIIYGYTF; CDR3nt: TGTGCTAGTGGTTTGGTACGGGGGATCATCTATGGCTACACCTTC
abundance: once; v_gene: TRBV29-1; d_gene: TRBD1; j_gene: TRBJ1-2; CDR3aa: CSVETGNYGYTF; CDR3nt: TGCAGCGTTGAGACAGGGAACTATGGCTACACCTTC
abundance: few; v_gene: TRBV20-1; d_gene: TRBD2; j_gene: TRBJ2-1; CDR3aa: CSASRWGLGYNEQFF; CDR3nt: TGCAGTGCCAGTCGCTGGGGACTAGGCTACAATGAGCAGTTCTTC
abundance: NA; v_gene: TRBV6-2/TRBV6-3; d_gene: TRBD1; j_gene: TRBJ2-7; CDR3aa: CASSYSRDRGIYEQYF; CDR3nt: TGTGCCAGCAGTTACTCGAGGGACAGGGGGATTTACGAGCAGTACTTC
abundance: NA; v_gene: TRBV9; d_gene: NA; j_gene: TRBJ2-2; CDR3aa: CASSVGGWRGTGELFF; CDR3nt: TGTGCCAGCAGCGTAGGTGGGTGGAGGGGCACCGGGGAGCTGTTTTTT